These 13 T cell receptor beta chains originate from one sample sequenced in a study of shared clonotypes between healthy human individuals. Using immunoSEQ multiplex PCR, the repertoire was profiled, and TCRdb retains in-frame clones only, with some absent. The sample contains about half a million clones, around 85% of which appear only once. The material sequenced was PBMCs. Receptors originate from a woman aged 40 to 50 in good health. Some clones in this sample may be carry-over from other donors' samples.

V gene TRBV27 combines with J gene TRBJ1-2, with 7 bases identical to TRBD1. The trim removed 5 bases at V and 2 bases at J, leaving 2 bases unmatched. Germline V gene data show CDR1 as MNHEY and CDR2 as SMNVEV (reference sequence). The CDR3 is 13 amino acids. The CDR3 nucleotides are TGTGCCAGCAGTCAGGGGGGAAACTATGGCTACACCTTC. This sequence encodes CASSQGGNYGYTF.

CDR3: CASSPPRTGLMLHYGYTF. CDR3 DNA: TGTGCCAGCAGTCCACCACGGACAGGGTTGATGTTGCACTATGGCTACACCTTC. V usage is TRBV27 and J usage is TRBJ1-2, with 8 bases aligning to TRBD1. After removal of 5 bases from V and 3 bases from J, the junction contained 17 bases not matched to a gene. The length of the CDR3 is 18 residues. The germline CDR1 and CDR2 sequences are MNHEY and SMNVEV (reference sequence).

This clone was picked up one time. A single base is all that separates this from a far larger clone, so a read error is likely. The chain combines TRBV18 with TRBJ1-4; D remains ambiguous. Germline V gene data show CDR1 as KGHSH and CDR2 as LQKENI. The CDR3 runs to 13 residues. Trimming took 1 base from V and 5 from J, leaving 5 bases between them. This chain's CDR3 is CASSPRGNEKLFF. CDR3 sequence (DNA): TGTGCCAGCTCACCACGAGGAAATGAAAAACTGTTTTTT. The full variable domain, rest sourced from reference TRBV18 and TRBJ1-4, is NAGVMQNPRHLVRRRGQEARLRCSPMKGHSHVYWYRQLPEEGLKFMVYLQKENIIDESGMPKERFSAEFPKEGPSILRIQQVVRGDSAAYFCASSPRGNEKLFFGSGTQLSVL.

About this clone: A far larger clone is one nucleotide away, so this likely arose from a read error. The CDR3 nucleotides read TGTGCCTGCAGTTTAATCCGGGGAAGGCATCAGCCCCAGCATTTT. As protein: CACSLIRGRHQPQHF. The J gene is TRBJ1-5, the V gene TRBV28; D ambiguous. Germline CDR1 MDHEN, CDR2 SYDVKM. The CDR3 is 15 residues long.

The table lists this clone with a few counts. The sample holds other DNA sequences that translate to the same CDR3. The chain links TRBV7-9 to TRBJ2-7, with D perhaps TRBD1 (5 bases). The V and J ends lost 3 bases and 4 bases respectively, with 7 bases between them. Germline lookup yields CDR1 SEHNR and CDR2 FQNEAQ (reference sequence). The CDR3 has 12 amino acids. CDR3 loop: CASSLQGYEQYF. Here the CDR3 DNA reads TGTGCCAGCAGCTTGCAGGGTTACGAGCAGTACTTC.

The chain employs TRBV7-9 and TRBJ2-7; 8 bases agree with TRBD2. Germline CDR1 is SEHNR and CDR2 is FQNEAQ (reference sequence). V trimming: 5 bases; J trimming: 2 bases; junction bases outside the gene matches: 8. The CDR3 extends over 15 amino acids. The CDR3: CASSPITGGAYEQYF. CDR3 DNA sequence: TGTGCCAGCAGCCCCATAACGGGGGGGGCCTACGAGCAGTACTTC.

The chain is built from TRBV28 and TRBJ2-3; the D gene is possibly TRBD2 (6 bases). This CDR3 is built from 16 residues. CDR1 and CDR2 (germline): MDHEN, SYDVKM. V lost 4 bases, J lost 2 bases, and 16 bases lay in between. In nucleotides, the CDR3 is TGTGCCAGCAGTTCAGGAGGAGGAGGGGTCACAGATACGCAGTATTTT. Protein sequence: CASSSGGGGVTDTQYF. The variable domain in full, with the rest retrieved from reference TRBV28 and TRBJ2-3, is DVKVTQSSRYLVKRTGEKVFLECVQDMDHENMFWYRQDPGLGLRLIYFSYDVKMKEKGDIPEGYSVSREKKERFSLILESASTNQTSMYLCASSSGGGGVTDTQYFGPGTRLTVL.

This clone was seen just once. Since a far larger clone is one base different, this is likely a read error. The rearrangement links TRBV11-2 to TRBJ2-3; D is ambiguous. The V gene's germline CDR1 is SGHAT and CDR2 FQNNGV. The CDR3 runs 15 residues. Here the CDR3 reads CASSLDPTPTYTQYF. CDR3 DNA sequence: TGTGCCAGCAGCTTAGATCCTACTCCCACATATACGCAGTATTTT. Combining the CDR3 with reference TRBV11-2 and TRBJ2-3 gives the whole variable domain EAGVAQSPRYKIIEKRQSVAFWCNPISGHATLYWYQQILGQGPKLLIQFQNNGVVDDSQLPKDRFSAERLKGVDSTLKIQPAKLEDSAVYLCASSLDPTPTYTQYFGPGTRLTVL.

The chain has TRBV9 and TRBJ2-5; D is possibly TRBD1 (6 bases). Germline-derived CDR1 and CDR2 are SGDLS and YYNGEE. CDR3 size: 15 residues. The V gene lost 3 bases and the J gene lost 4 bases, with 16 bases spanning the gap. The CDR3 loop reads CASSDSAGVIETQYF. CDR3 coding DNA: TGTGCCAGCAGCGACAGTGCAGGGGTGATAGAGACCCAGTACTTC.

This CDR3 is CASSLGQGPEAFF. For the CDR3, the DNA is TGTGCCAGCTCACTCGGACAGGGCCCTGAAGCTTTCTTT. The J gene is TRBJ1-1, the V gene TRBV18; 8 nucleotides line up with TRBD1. The CDR3 runs 13 residues. Germline lookup yields CDR1 KGHSH and CDR2 LQKENI. The J segment lost 6 bases and the V segment lost 4 bases, leaving 4 bases of the junction unmatched.

Concerning this clone itself: The sample has other DNA sequences that encode this CDR3 too. The J gene is TRBJ1-2, the V gene TRBV10-3, with D tentatively TRBD1 (6 bases). The CDR3 length is 13 residues. Trimming took 7 bases from V and 4 from J, leaving 13 bases between them. Looked up from germline, CDR1 is ENHRY and CDR2 is SYGVKD. The CDR3 here is CAITLDRTYGYTF. The CDR3 bases are TGTGCCATCACCTTAGACAGGACCTATGGCTACACCTTC.

This chain's CDR3 is CASSSGTVPGANVLTF. CDR3 DNA sequence: TGTGCCAGCAGCTCCGGGACAGTACCGGGTGCCAACGTCCTGACTTTC. The chain carries TRBV7-3 and TRBJ2-6, with 7 bases fitting TRBD1. Trimming removed 4 bases from V and 7 bases from J; junction bases left unmatched: 10. CDR3 length: 16 amino acids. Germline assignment: CDR1 SGHTA and CDR2 FQGTGA. The entire variable domain, with the rest obtained from reference TRBV7-3 and TRBJ2-6, is as follows: GAGVSQTPSNKVTEKGKYVELRCDPISGHTALYWYRQSLGQGPEFLIYFQGTGAADDSGLPNDRFFAVRPEGSVSTLKIQRTERGDSAVYLCASSSGTVPGANVLTFGAGSRLTVL.

The chain uses TRBV7-9 and TRBJ2-7; 8 nucleotides align to TRBD1. This CDR3 comprises 16 residues. V lost 5 bases to trimming and J lost 4 bases; unmatched junction nucleotides: 13. Germline values: CDR1 SEHNR, CDR2 FQNEAQ (reference sequence). The CDR3 coding sequence is TGTGCCAGCAGCCCGTTTAATCCGGGACAGGAGTACGAGCAGTACTTC. Its translation is CASSPFNPGQEYEQYF.